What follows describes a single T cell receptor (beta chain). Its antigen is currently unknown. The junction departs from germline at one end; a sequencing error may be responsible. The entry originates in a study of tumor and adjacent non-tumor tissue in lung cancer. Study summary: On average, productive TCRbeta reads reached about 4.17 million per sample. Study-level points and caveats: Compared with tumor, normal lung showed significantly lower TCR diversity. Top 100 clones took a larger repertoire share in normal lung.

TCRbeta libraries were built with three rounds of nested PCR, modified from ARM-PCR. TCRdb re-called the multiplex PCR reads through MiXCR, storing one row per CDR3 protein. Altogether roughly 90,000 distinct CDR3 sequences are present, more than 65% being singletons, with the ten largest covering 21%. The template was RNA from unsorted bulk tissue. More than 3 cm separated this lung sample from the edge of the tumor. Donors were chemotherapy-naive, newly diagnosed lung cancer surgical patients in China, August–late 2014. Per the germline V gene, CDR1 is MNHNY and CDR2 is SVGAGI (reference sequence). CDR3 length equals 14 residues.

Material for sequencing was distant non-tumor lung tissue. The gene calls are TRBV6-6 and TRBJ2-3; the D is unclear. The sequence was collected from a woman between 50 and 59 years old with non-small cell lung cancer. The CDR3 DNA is TGCGCCAGGACCGAATACAGTACCACAGATACGCAATATTTT. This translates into CARTEYSTTDTQYF.